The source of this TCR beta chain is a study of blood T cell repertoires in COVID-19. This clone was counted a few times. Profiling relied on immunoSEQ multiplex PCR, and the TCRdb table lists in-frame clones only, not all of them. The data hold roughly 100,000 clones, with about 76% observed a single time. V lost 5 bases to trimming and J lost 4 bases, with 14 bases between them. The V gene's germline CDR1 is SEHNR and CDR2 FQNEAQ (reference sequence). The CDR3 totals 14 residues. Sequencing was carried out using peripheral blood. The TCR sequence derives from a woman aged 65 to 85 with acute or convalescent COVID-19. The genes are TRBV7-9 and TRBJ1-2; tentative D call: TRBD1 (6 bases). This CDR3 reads CASSTSTGVYGYTF. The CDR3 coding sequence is TGTGCCAGCAGCACCTCGACAGGCGTCTATGGCTACACCTTC.